These T cell receptor beta chains were read from a single sample in a study of radiotherapy plus CTLA-4 blockade in lung cancer. Generated by immunoSEQ multiplex PCR, the TCRdb table keeps only in-frame clones and is missing some. In the table there are tens of thousands of clones, 85% to 90% of which are singletons. Specimen: peripheral blood, collected from a patient treated with radiotherapy plus ipilimumab. All receptors derive from a human donor with non-small cell lung cancer that progressed on radiotherapy plus ipilimumab. Both conserved end residues are part of each CDR3. The D gene is left open where the match is weak. Expanded clones are given a class, and other clones once, few, many or no size at all.

TRBJ2-7 - few TRBV6-1 TGTGCCAGCATCCCCTCGGCAGGGCCCTACGAGCAGTACTTC CASIPSAGPYEQYF
TRBJ2-5 - - TRBV7-2 TGTGCCAGCAGTCCGCAAGAGACCCAGTACTTC CASSPQETQYF
TRBJ1-5 - - TRBV28 TGTGCCAGCAGTTTAATGAGTCAGCCCCAGCATTTT CASSLMSQPQHF
TRBJ1-5 TRBD1 - TRBV5-1 TGCGCCAGCAGCCCCGGACAGGGTGATCAGCCCCAGCATTTT CASSPGQGDQPQHF
TRBJ1-1 - - TRBV19 TGTGCCAGTAGGCAGGGTTCCCGGGCTTTCTTT CASRQGSRAFF
TRBJ1-2 - few TRBV10-3 TGTGCCATCAGTGATATGAGGTTTGGGGGCTACACCTTC CAISDMRFGGYTF
TRBJ2-7 TRBD1 - TRBV12-5 TGTGCTAGTGGTACCTGGGGGCCTCCCGGGACAGGGGGCGTCATTAGTTCCTACGAGCAGTACTTC CASGTWGPPGTGGVISSYEQYF
TRBJ2-7 - - TRBV5-1 TGCGCCAGCAGCTTGGATCCGGGGGCCTACGAGCAGTACTTC CASSLDPGAYEQYF
TRBJ1-4 - - TRBV27 TGTGCCAGCAGTTTTGCGAGGGTTAATGAAAAACTGTTTTTT CASSFARVNEKLFF
TRBJ1-4 - - TRBV7-2 TGTGCCAGCAGCTTAGAGCCAGGGGCAAATGAAAAACTGTTTTTT CASSLEPGANEKLFF
TRBJ2-3 - - TRBV27 TGTGCCAGCAGGTCACTCGGGGGTGGGACAGATACGCAGTATTTT CASRSLGGGTDTQYF
TRBJ2-7 TRBD2 once TRBV30 TGTGCCTGGAGTGTCCTAGCGGGAGAGAGCGAGCAGTACTTC CAWSVLAGESEQYF
TRBJ2-7 TRBD1 few TRBV10-3 TGTGCCATCAGTCCGGGACAGGGGGCCTACGAGCAGTACTTC CAISPGQGAYEQYF
TRBJ2-3 TRBD2 - TRBV18 TGTGCCAGCTCACCCTCAGCGGGGGGGCCGTCTACGCAGTATTTT CASSPSAGGPSTQYF
TRBJ1-1 - - TRBV12-5 TGTGCTAGTGGTTTCGAGACTCTAAGGGGCACTGAAGCTTTCTTT CASGFETLRGTEAFF
TRBJ2-4 - - TRBV9 TGTGCCAGCAGCGTAGAACCCCACACGAACATTCAGTACTTC CASSVEPHTNIQYF
TRBJ1-5 TRBD1 few TRBV5-8 TGTGCCAGCACCCAACAGGGGGCTAGAGAGCCCCAGCATTTT CASTQQGAREPQHF
TRBJ2-7 TRBD1 - TRBV9 TGTGCCAGCAGCGTAGGGACAGGGGGTTCCTACGAGCAGTACTTC CASSVGTGGSYEQYF
TRBJ2-6 - once TRBV9 TGTGCCAGCAGCCTTCCGGGGGCCAACGTCCTGACTTTC CASSLPGANVLTF
TRBJ2-5 - - TRBV5-4 TGTGCCAGCAGGGAAACAGGGAGGGAGACCCAGTACTTC CASRETGRETQYF
TRBJ2-3 - - TRBV5-1 TGCGCCAGCAGCTTGGAAGGCCACAACACAGATACGCAGTATTTT CASSLEGHNTDTQYF
TRBJ2-2 - - TRBV28 TGTGCCAGCAGTTTAGTCGGGTTTCCCGGGGAGCTGTTTTTT CASSLVGFPGELFF
TRBJ2-1 - - TRBV27 TGTGCCAGCAGTTTCCGTTCTCAGGGTAAAGCCTACAATGAGCAGTTCTTC CASSFRSQGKAYNEQFF
TRBJ2-7 - - TRBV5-5 TGTGCCAGCAGCTTGTTTGTTCACGAGCAGTACTTC CASSLFVHEQYF
TRBJ1-2 - - TRBV28 TGTGCCAGCAGTTTATATGGGAGGGGAGCTAACTATGGCTACACCTTC CASSLYGRGANYGYTF
TRBJ2-4 - - TRBV29-1 TGCAGCGCCGAGGTGGAGGGGACGGCCAAAAACATTCAGTACTTC CSAEVEGTAKNIQYF
TRBJ1-2 - - TRBV25-1 TGTGCCAGCAGGGAATCCACCGCCGGGACGCGCCAGGGCTACACCTTC CASRESTAGTRQGYTF
TRBJ2-7 - - TRBV28 TGTGCCAGCACGCGCCAAGGTTCCGAGCAGTACTTC CASTRQGSEQYF
TRBJ2-3 - - TRBV7-3 TGTGCCAGCAGCAAAAGCATCAGGGGTTACACAGATACGCAGTATTTT CASSKSIRGYTDTQYF
TRBJ2-2 - - TRBV7-2 TGTGCCAGCAGCTCCGGGACCGGGGAGCTGTTTTTT CASSSGTGELFF
TRBJ2-7 TRBD1 - TRBV11-2 TGTGCCAGCACCCGGCAGGGGGCATTCCCCTACGAGCAGTACTTC CASTRQGAFPYEQYF
TRBJ1-5 - - TRBV5-6 TGTGCCAGCAGCTTGGGCTTCAATCAGCCCCAGCATTTT CASSLGFNQPQHF